A single sample is the source of the 9 T cell receptor beta chains below, sequenced in a study of shared clonotypes between healthy human individuals. Clones were read by immunoSEQ multiplex PCR, and TCRdb kept only the in-frame ones, dropping some. Of fewer than 1.4 million clones in the sample, approximately 80% were seen once. Source material: memory CD4+ T cells from PBMCs. Subset indicated: CD45RA-negative fraction. The source is a man between 18 and 35 years old in good health. Some clones in this sample may be carry-over from other donors' samples.

The chain is built from TRBV4-1 and TRBJ2-3; TRBD2 is a possible D gene (6 bases). Germline assignment: CDR1 MGHRA and CDR2 YSYEKL. CDR3 length: 15 amino acids. Trimming left V 0 bases short and J 5 bases short, with 12 bases between. CDR3 nucleotide sequence: TGCGCCAGCAGCCAAGACACCATCGGGGGAGATACGCAGTATTTT. Protein sequence: CASSQDTIGGDTQYF.

This chain joins TRBV6-1 and TRBJ2-1, with D possibly being TRBD1 or TRBD2 (6 bases each). Trimming shortened V by 2 bases and J by 9 bases, and 17 bases separated the two germline ends. In germline, CDR1 is MNHNS, CDR2 SASEGT. The CDR3 has 15 residues. The CDR3 bases are TGTGCCAGCAGTGAATTGCCCTCGGGGGCAGCTGAGCAGTTCTTC. Protein: CASSELPSGAAEQFF.

The chain couples TRBV5-1 to TRBJ2-2, with TRBD2 matching over 12 bases. There are 20 residues in the CDR3. Germline values: CDR1 SGHRS, CDR2 YFSETQ. The ends lost 0 bases at V and 5 bases at J; junction bases unmatched: 14. CDR3 loop: CASSLVDPTSGRVGTGELFF. The CDR3 nucleotides read TGCGCCAGCAGCTTGGTCGATCCGACTAGCGGGAGAGTGGGTACCGGGGAGCTGTTTTTT.

In this sample, this clone turned up many times. The V and J genes are TRBV2 and TRBJ1-4, with 9 bases that match TRBD1. There are 13 residues in the CDR3. V lost 8 bases to trimming and J lost 4 bases; unmatched junction nucleotides: 2. Germline CDR1 SNHLY, CDR2 FYNNEI. The CDR3 protein is CASEGQGNEKLFF. Here the CDR3 DNA reads TGTGCCAGCGAGGGACAGGGTAATGAAAAACTGTTTTTT.

The genes are TRBV4-2 and TRBJ2-4; 8 nucleotides line up with TRBD2. The trim removed 4 bases at V and 1 base at J, leaving 6 bases unmatched. This CDR3 is 16 amino acids long. Germline V gives CDR1 LGHNA, CDR2 YNFKEQ. In DNA, the CDR3 is TGTGCCAGCAGCCCTATAGCGGGACGGGCCAAAAACATTCAGTACTTC. Translating it yields CASSPIAGRAKNIQYF.

This clone was counted a single time. A read error is possible here, since a much larger clone lies one base away. Other DNA sequences in the same sample also yield this CDR3. The chain carries TRBV7-9 and TRBJ2-7, with 8 bases identical to TRBD2. CDR1 is SEHNR and CDR2 is FQNEAQ in the germline V gene (reference sequence). The CDR3 covers 14 residues. The V gene end was trimmed by 3 bases and the J gene end by 1 base; junction bases not matched to a gene: 2. CDR3 region: CASSFTSGSYEQYF. The CDR3 DNA is TGTGCCAGCAGCTTCACTAGCGGATCCTACGAGCAGTACTTC.

The CDR3 sequence is CASRPGQSGNTIYF. The CDR3 DNA reads as TGTGCCAGCAGGCCTGGACAGTCTGGAAACACCATATATTTT. The gene calls are TRBV9 and TRBJ1-3, with D perhaps TRBD1 (6 bases). Germline CDR1 and CDR2: SGDLS and YYNGEE. This CDR3 has 14 amino acids. Trimming left V 5 bases short and J 1 base short, with 10 bases between.

The chain is built from TRBV5-5 and TRBJ1-1; D is ambiguous. Trimming removed 1 base from V and 6 bases from J, with 7 bases in between. There are 12 residues in the CDR3. CDR1 and CDR2 from the germline V gene are SGHKS and YYEKEE (reference sequence). The CDR3, as DNA: TGTGCCAGCAGCTTGAGGTACGCTGAAGCTTTCTTT. Amino acid sequence: CASSLRYAEAFF.

This clone has a single count. This rearrangement joins TRBV5-1 to TRBJ2-7, with D maybe TRBD1 (5 bases). Germline V lookup: CDR1 SGHRS, CDR2 YFSETQ. The V gene lost 0 bases and the J gene lost 5 bases, with 9 bases spanning the gap. The CDR3 runs to 13 residues. CDR3 sequence reads: CASSLDQGNEQYF. The CDR3, as DNA: TGCGCCAGCAGCTTGGATCAGGGCAACGAGCAGTACTTC.